This T cell receptor (beta chain) is from a study of blood T cell repertoires in COVID-19. V was pared by 6 bases and J by 4 bases, with 3 bases of the junction left unmatched. The CDR3 has 14 residues. CDR1 MNHNY and CDR2 SVGAGI come from the germline V gene (reference sequence). The data were produced by immunoSEQ multiplex PCR, yet TCRdb's version contains in-frame clones alone and is incomplete. The table includes around 130,000 clones, around 85% detected once. The chain uses TRBV6-6 and TRBJ1-5, with TRBD1 identical over 10 bases. The material sequenced was peripheral blood. The TCR originated in a human donor in a cohort sampled during active COVID-19. CDR3 nucleotide sequence: TGTGCCAGCAGGGACAGGGGGGGGAATCAGCCCCAGCATTTT. It specifies CASRDRGGNQPQHF.